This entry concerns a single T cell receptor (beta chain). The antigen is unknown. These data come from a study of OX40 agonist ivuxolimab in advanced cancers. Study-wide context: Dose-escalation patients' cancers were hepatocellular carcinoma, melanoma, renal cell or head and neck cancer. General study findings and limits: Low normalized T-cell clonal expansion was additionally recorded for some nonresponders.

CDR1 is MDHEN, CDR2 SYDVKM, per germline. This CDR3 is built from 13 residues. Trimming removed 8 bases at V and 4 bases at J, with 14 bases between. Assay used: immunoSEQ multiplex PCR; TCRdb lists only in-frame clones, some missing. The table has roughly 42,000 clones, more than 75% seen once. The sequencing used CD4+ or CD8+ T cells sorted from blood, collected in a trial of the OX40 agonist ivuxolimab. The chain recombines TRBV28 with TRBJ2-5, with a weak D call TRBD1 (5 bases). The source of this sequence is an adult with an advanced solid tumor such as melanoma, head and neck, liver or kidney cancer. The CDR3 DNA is TGTGCCAGCCGACTCCAAAGGGGAGAGACCCAGTACTTC. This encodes CASRLQRGETQYF.